This T cell receptor (beta chain) comes out of a study of blood T cell repertoires in COVID-19. For the study at large: PBMCs, B-cell-depleted T cells, or T cells were the source of the cDNA or gDNA that made up the material.

The CDR3 runs to 13 residues. Germline V lookup: CDR1 SQVTM, CDR2 ANQGSEA. Between the trimmed V and J ends, which lost 4 bases and 4 bases, there was a span of 11 bases. In the study's own analysis: Amplification with reference gene primers provided the estimates of nucleated cell counts. Using immunoSEQ multiplex PCR, the repertoire was profiled, and TCRdb retains in-frame clones only, with some absent. V, J and clone size reflect that table, while D and trimming were determined from the DNA. The repertoire holds over 150,000 clones, with 88% as singletons. The sample consisted of peripheral blood. V is TRBV29-1 and J is TRBJ1-5; D remains unclear. This TCR came from a man aged 50-59 years who had recovered from COVID-19. In DNA, the CDR3 is TGCAGCGTTGTGGAGGCGCCAAATCAGCCCCAGCATTTT. This translates into CSVVEAPNQPQHF.